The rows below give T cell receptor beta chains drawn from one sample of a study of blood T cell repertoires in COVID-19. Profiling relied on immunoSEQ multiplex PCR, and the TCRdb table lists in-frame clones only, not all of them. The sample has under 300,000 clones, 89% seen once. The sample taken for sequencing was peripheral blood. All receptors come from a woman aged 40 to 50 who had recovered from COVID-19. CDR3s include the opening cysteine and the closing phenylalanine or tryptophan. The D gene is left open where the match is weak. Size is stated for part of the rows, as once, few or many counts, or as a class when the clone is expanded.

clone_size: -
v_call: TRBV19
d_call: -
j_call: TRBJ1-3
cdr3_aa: CASSTSTESKNTIYF
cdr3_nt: TGTGCCAGTAGTACGTCGACAGAGTCTAAAAACACCATATATTTT

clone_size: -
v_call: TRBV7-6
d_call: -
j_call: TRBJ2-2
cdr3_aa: CASSLVGGGSTGELFF
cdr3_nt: TGTGCCAGCAGCTTAGTTGGGGGCGGTAGCACCGGGGAGCTGTTTTTT

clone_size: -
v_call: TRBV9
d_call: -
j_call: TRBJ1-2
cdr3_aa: CASSPRQVDYGYTF
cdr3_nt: TGTGCCAGCAGCCCCCGACAGGTTGACTATGGCTACACCTTC

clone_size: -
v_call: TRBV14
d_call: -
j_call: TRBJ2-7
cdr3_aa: CASSQYYEQYF
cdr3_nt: TGTGCCAGCAGCCAATACTACGAGCAGTACTTC

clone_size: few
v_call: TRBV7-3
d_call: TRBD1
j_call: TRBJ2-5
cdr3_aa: CASSLGPGGQETQYF
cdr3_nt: TGTGCCAGCAGCTTAGGCCCAGGGGGCCAAGAGACCCAGTACTTC

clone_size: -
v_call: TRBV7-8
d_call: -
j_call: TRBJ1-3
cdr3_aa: CASSLAGGAGNTIYF
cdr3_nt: TGTGCCAGCAGCTTAGCGGGCGGGGCTGGAAACACCATATATTTT

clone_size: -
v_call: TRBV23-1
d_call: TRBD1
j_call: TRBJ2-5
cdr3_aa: CASSLGQGGTQYF
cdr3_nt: TGCGCCAGCAGCCTGGGACAGGGAGGGACCCAGTACTTC

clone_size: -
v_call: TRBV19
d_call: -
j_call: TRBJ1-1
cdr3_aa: CASRYGDTEAFF
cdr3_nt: TGTGCCAGTAGATACGGGGACACTGAAGCTTTCTTT

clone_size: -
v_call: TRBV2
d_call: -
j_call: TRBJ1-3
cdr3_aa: CASSLTRQYSGNTIYF
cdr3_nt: TGTGCCAGCAGCCTGACCCGACAGTACTCTGGAAACACCATATATTTT

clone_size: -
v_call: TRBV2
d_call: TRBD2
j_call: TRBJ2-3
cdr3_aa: CASSVGLAGAKDTQYF
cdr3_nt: TGTGCCAGCAGTGTAGGACTAGCGGGAGCTAAAGATACGCAGTATTTT

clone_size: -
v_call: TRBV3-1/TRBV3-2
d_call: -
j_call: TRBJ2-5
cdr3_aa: CASSQDSETQYF
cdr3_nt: TGTGCCAGCAGCCAAGACTCTGAGACCCAGTACTTC

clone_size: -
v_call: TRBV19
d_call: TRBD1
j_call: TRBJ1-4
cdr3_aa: CASTTIQGAGEKLFF
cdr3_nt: TGTGCCAGTACCACCATACAGGGGGCGGGAGAAAAACTGTTTTTT

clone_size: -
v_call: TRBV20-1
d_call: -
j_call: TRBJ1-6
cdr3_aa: CSAGVDSPLHF
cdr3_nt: TGCAGTGCCGGAGTCGATTCACCCCTCCACTTT

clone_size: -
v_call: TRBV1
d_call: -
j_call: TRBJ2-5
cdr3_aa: CTSSQEWGTRGAQETQYF
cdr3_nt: TGCACCAGCAGCCAGGAATGGGGGACCCGCGGGGCTCAAGAGACCCAGTACTTC

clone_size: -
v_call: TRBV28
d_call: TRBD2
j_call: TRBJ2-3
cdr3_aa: CASSPHRLAATTDTQYF
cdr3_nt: TGTGCCAGCAGTCCGCACCGACTAGCCGCTACCACAGATACGCAGTATTTT

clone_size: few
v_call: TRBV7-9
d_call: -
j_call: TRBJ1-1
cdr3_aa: CASSLGPYSEAFF
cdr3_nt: TGTGCCAGCAGCTTAGGTCCGTATAGTGAAGCTTTCTTT

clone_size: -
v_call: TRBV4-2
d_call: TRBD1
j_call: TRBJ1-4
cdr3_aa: CASSQGDRTNEKLFF
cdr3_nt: TGTGCCAGCAGCCAGGGGGACAGGACTAATGAAAAACTGTTTTTT

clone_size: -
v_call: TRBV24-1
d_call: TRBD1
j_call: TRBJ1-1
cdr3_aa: CATSPGGLNTEAFF
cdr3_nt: TGTGCCACCAGTCCAGGGGGCTTGAACACTGAAGCTTTCTTT

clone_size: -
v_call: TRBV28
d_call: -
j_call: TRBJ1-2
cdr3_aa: CASSPDRNLYGYTF
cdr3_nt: TGTGCCAGCAGTCCCGACAGGAACCTATATGGCTACACCTTC

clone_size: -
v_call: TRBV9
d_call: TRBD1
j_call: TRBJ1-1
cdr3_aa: CASRGQGDTEAFF
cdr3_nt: TGTGCCAGCAGGGGACAGGGCGACACTGAAGCTTTCTTT

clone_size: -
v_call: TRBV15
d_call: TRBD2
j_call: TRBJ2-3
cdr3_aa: CATSRVAGGTDTQYF
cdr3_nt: TGTGCCACCAGCAGAGTAGCGGGAGGCACAGATACGCAGTATTTT

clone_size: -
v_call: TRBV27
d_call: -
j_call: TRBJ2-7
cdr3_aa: CASSFYSGSYEQYF
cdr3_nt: TGTGCCAGCAGTTTTTATAGCGGCTCCTACGAGCAGTACTTC

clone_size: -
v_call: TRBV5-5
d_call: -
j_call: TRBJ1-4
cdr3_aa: CASSLDPQSGFFPTNEKLFF
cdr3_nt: TGTGCCAGCAGCTTGGACCCCCAGTCGGGATTCTTTCCAACTAATGAAAAACTGTTTTTT

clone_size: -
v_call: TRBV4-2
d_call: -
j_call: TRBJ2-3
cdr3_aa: CASSQDQVGAGASTDTQYF
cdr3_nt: TGTGCCAGCAGCCAAGATCAGGTTGGTGCGGGCGCTAGCACAGATACGCAGTATTTT

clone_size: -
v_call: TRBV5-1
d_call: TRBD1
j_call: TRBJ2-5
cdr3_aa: CASSKIATGVWETQYF
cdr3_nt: TGCGCCAGCAGCAAAATAGCCACAGGGGTTTGGGAGACCCAGTACTTC

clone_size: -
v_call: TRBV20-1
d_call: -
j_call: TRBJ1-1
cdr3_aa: CSADDSTEAFF
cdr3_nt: TGCAGTGCTGACGACAGCACTGAAGCTTTCTTT

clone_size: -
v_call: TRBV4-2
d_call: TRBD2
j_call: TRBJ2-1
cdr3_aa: CASSQEGLAGDEQFF
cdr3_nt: TGTGCCAGCAGCCAAGAGGGACTAGCGGGAGATGAGCAGTTCTTC

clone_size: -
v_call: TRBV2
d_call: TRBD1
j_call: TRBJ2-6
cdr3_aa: CASRVPGQGLMAGANVLTF
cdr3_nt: TGTGCCAGCAGGGTACCGGGACAGGGGTTAATGGCTGGGGCCAACGTCCTGACTTTC

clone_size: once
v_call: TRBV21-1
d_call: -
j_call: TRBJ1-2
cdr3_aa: CASSKEYRGSANYGYTF
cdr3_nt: TGTGCCAGCAGCAAAGAATACAGGGGGAGCGCTAACTATGGCTACACCTTC

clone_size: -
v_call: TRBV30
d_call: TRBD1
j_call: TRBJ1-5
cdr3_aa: CAWSVSRGPQPQHF
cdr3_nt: TGTGCCTGGAGTGTATCAAGGGGGCCTCAGCCCCAGCATTTT

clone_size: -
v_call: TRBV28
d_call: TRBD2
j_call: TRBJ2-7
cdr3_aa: CASIDDREVGYEQYF
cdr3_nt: TGTGCCAGCATAGATGATCGGGAGGTTGGCTACGAGCAGTACTTC

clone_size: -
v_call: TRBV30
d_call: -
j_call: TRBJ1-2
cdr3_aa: CAWSKGQVRGYTF
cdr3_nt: TGTGCCTGGAGTAAGGGGCAGGTTCGTGGCTACACCTTC

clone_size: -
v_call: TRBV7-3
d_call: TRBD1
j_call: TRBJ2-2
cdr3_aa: CASSPRSWTGPLPNTGELFF
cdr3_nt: TGTGCCAGCAGCCCCAGGTCCTGGACAGGGCCCCTGCCCAACACCGGGGAGCTGTTTTTT

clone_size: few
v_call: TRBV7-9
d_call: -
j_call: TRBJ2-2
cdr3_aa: CASSLSVADKNTGELFF
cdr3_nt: TGTGCCAGCAGCTTATCGGTAGCGGATAAGAACACCGGGGAGCTGTTTTTT

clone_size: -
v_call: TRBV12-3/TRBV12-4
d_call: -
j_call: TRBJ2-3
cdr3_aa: CASSSGSTDTQYF
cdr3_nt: TGTGCCAGCAGTTCGGGAAGCACAGATACGCAGTATTTT

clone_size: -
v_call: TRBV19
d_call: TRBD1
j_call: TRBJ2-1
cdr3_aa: CASSGMGTGGNEQFF
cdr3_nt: TGTGCCAGTAGTGGTATGGGGACAGGAGGGAATGAGCAGTTCTTC

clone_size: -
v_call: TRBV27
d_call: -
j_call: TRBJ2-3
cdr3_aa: CAIARGGDTDTQYF
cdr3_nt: TGTGCCATCGCGAGGGGGGGGGACACAGATACGCAGTATTTT

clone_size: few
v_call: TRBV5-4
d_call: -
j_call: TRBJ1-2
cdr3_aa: CASSLGGASYGYTF
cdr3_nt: TGTGCCAGCAGCTTGGGTGGGGCATCCTATGGCTACACCTTC

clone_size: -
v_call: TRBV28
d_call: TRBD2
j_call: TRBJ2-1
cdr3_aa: CASSTRQRGLDNEQFF
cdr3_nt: TGTGCCAGCAGTACGCGGCAGCGGGGGCTAGACAATGAGCAGTTCTTC

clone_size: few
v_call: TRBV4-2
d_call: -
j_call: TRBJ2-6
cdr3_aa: CASSQDASGLWANVLTF
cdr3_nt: TGTGCCAGCAGCCAAGACGCCTCAGGTCTCTGGGCCAACGTCCTGACTTTC

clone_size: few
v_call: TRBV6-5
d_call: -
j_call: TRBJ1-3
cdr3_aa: CASKRESSGNTIYF
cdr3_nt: TGTGCCAGCAAGCGGGAGAGCTCTGGAAACACCATATATTTT

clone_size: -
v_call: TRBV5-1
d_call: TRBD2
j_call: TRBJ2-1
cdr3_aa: CASSLGLAGEQFF
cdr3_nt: TGCGCCAGCAGCCTTGGACTAGCTGGTGAGCAGTTCTTC

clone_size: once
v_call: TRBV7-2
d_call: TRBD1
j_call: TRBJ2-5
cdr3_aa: CASSWPGTAEETQYF
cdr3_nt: TGTGCCAGCAGCTGGCCCGGGACAGCAGAAGAGACCCAGTACTTC